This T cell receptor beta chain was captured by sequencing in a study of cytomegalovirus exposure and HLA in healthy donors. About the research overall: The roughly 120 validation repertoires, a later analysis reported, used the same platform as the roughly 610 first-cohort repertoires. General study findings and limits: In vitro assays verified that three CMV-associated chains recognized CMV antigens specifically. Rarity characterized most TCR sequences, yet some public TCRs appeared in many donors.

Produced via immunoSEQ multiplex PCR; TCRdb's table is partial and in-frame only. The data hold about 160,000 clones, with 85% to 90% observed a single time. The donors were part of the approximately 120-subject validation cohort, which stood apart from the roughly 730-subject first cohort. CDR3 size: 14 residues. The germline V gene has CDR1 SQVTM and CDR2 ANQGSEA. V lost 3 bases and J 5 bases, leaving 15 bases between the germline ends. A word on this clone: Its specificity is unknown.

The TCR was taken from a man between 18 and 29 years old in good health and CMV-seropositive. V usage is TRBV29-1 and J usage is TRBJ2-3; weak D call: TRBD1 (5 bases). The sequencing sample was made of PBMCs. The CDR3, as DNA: TGCAGCGTTGAGGGGCCCAAACAGGTAGATACGCAGTATTTT. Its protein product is CSVEGPKQVDTQYF.